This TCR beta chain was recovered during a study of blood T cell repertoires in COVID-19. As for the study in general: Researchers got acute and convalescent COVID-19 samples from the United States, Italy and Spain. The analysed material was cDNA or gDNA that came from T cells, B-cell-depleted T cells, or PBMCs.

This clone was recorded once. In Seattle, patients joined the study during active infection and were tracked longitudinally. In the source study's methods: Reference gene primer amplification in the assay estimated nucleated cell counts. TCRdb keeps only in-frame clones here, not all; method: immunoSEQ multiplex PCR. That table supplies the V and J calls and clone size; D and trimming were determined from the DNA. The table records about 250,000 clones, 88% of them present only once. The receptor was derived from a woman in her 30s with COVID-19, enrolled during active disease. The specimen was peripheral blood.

CDR3 nucleotide sequence: TGTGCCAGCAGCTTACAACCGACAGGGACCTACGAGCAGTACTTC. Protein: CASSLQPTGTYEQYF. The chain has TRBV7-2 and TRBJ2-7, with 7 bases lining up with TRBD1. V lost 2 bases and J lost 2; bases outside the gene matches: 6. The CDR3 totals 15 residues. Per the germline V gene, CDR1 is SGHTA and CDR2 is FQGNSA.